The subject of this entry is one T cell receptor (beta chain). The antigen remains unidentified. The data were obtained in a study of monozygotic twins with inflammatory bowel disease. General study results and limits: Data gave no support to a single strong signal or clonotype associated with IBD. Against healthy co-twins, IBD patients had lower TCRbeta diversity (measured by inverse Simpson).

TCRdb re-called the 5' RACE reads; one entry per CDR3 protein, DNA not given. Recorded here are tens of thousands of distinct CDR3 sequences; the top ten clones represent about 8%. The CDR3 sequence is 15 residues long. The sequencing input was blood. The receptor comes from a human donor with ulcerative colitis or Crohn's disease, or a healthy co-twin of an affected twin (not recorded which). The V gene is TRBV12-3 or TRBV12-4, the J gene TRBJ2-5; TCRdb lists TRBD2, though no DNA is available to test this call. CDR3: CASSLPGLAEETQYF.